This TCR beta chain was found in a study of cytomegalovirus exposure and HLA in healthy donors. The PCR was carried out with 60 Vbeta primers and 13 Jbeta primers. Generated by immunoSEQ multiplex PCR, the TCRdb table keeps only in-frame clones and is missing some. The sample contains about 120,000 clones, roughly four fifths of which appear only once. This CDR3 is built from 14 residues. Germline V gives CDR1 SGHTA, CDR2 FQGNSA. V gave up 8 bases and J gave up 8 bases, with 21 bases separating them. The source of this sequence is a man aged 40-55 years in good health and CMV-seronegative. This chain connects TRBV7-2 to TRBJ1-1; a weak D match, TRBD1 (6 bases). Source material: PBMCs. The CDR3 DNA reads as TGTGCCAGCGGCCTGGTGACAGGTGGGTCCGAAGCTTTCTTT. Amino acids: CASGLVTGGSEAFF.